This TCR beta chain emerged from a study of CD8 T cells in ankylosing spondylitis. Study-level results: Relatively rare in peripheral blood, disease-linked clones were also CD8+. A TCR beta motif of several highly homologous variants seemed to mark ankylosing spondylitis blood.

As to this clonotype: The antigen is undetermined.

Germline CDR1 MGHRA, CDR2 YSYEKL. The CDR3 extends over 18 amino acids. Losses at the gene ends were 4 bases for V and 1 base for J; bases not matched to a gene: 10. TCRdb fed the 5' RACE reads into MiXCR, producing one record per CDR3 protein. The sample consists of about 170,000 distinct CDR3 sequences, around 16% of them appearing once. This TCR derives from a male donor with ankylosing spondylitis or in good health (not recorded which). The gene calls are TRBV4-1 and TRBJ2-5, with 12 bases identical to TRBD2. The specimen sequenced was blood, either unsorted or a sorted T cell fraction (not recorded which). CDR3 DNA: TGCGCCAGCAGCCGCTCACCGGGACTAGCGGGTTTCCAAGAGACCCAGTACTTC. It translates to CASSRSPGLAGFQETQYF.